A few counts support the clone carrying this TCR beta chain. This entry belongs to a study of T-cell reconstitution after alpha-beta-depleted transplantation in children. It was with unique molecular identifiers that the TCRbeta library was prepared. Each CDR3 protein gets one entry after TCRdb re-called the PCR reads with MiXCR. Of over 150,000 distinct CDR3 sequences listed, over 5.5% are singletons. CDR1 MGHRA and CDR2 YSYEKL come from the germline V gene. V shed 0 bases and J 7 bases; nucleotides not matched to a gene: 9. The CDR3 contains 16 residues. This TCR came from a human donor who donated a stem cell graft to a child with Wiskott-Aldrich syndrome. This chain joins TRBV4-1 and TRBJ1-2; 9 nucleotides match TRBD1. Source: PBMCs from the stem cell graft donor, taken from the stem cell graft. The CDR3 here is CASSQERTGALLGYTF. The DNA of the CDR3 is TGCGCCAGCAGCCAAGAACGGACAGGGGCCCTTCTTGGCTACACCTTC.